Listed here is a single T cell receptor (beta chain). Germline V lookup: CDR1 SGHTA, CDR2 FQGNSA. V shed 5 bases and J 1 base; nucleotides not matched to a gene: 8. This CDR3 has 16 residues. As originally analysed: Reference gene primer amplification yielded estimated nucleated cell counts. The table came from immunoSEQ multiplex PCR; TCRdb's copy has only in-frame clones and leaves some out. Clone size and the V and J calls come from that table; the DNA yielded D and trimming. The table shows roughly 170,000 clones, with roughly 85% occurring only once. This entry comes from a study of blood T cell repertoires in COVID-19.

Sequenced input: PBMCs or T cells enriched from blood (not recorded which). The V and J genes are TRBV7-2 and TRBJ2-7; 10 bases align to TRBD1. This sequence was found in a man aged 55 to 70 who had recovered from COVID-19. The CDR3 spells CASSEPGQGLSYEQYF. In DNA, the CDR3 is TGTGCCAGCAGCGAACCGGGACAGGGGCTTTCCTACGAGCAGTACTTC.